Each of the 19 T cell receptor beta chains below was sequenced from the same sample in a study of T cells in Graves' hyperthyroidism and ophthalmopathy. The TCR beta CDR3 regions underwent amplification using RNA transcripts as the source. The study used the HTBI primer set for a first-round RT-PCR of the TCR CDR3. TCRdb used MiXCR to reprocess the multiplex PCR reads, holding one entry per CDR3 protein. The sample has roughly 250,000 distinct CDR3 sequences; approximately 23% are singletons. The sequenced sample consisted of blood. These receptors all stem from a man aged 25-40 years with Graves' ophthalmopathy.

This clonotype has more than one count but fewer than ten. V is TRBV19 and J is TRBJ2-7; no reliable D call. This CDR3 region has 14 residues. CDR1 LNHDA and CDR2 SQIVND come from the germline V gene (reference sequence). V shed 1 base and J shed 6 bases, with 13 bases lying between them. The CDR3 DNA follows: TGTGCCAGTAGTATAGGATTCGGTGCTGGCGAGCAGTACTTC. Residues: CASSIGFGAGEQYF.

This clonotype was recorded at least ten times. This sequence joins TRBV11-3 and TRBJ2-2; 12 nucleotides match TRBD2. The CDR3 sequence is 19 residues long. With 6 bases clipped from V and 4 bases from J, the junction kept 15 bases outside the gene matches. Per germline, CDR1 SGHNT and CDR2 YENEEA. The CDR3 DNA reads TGTGCCAGCAGTCCGACCCGGCTAGCGGGAGGGAGGAGCACCGGGGAGCTGTTTTTT. Amino acids: CASSPTRLAGGRSTGELFF.

The chain recombines TRBV6-5 with TRBJ2-3; D call uncertain. Per germline, CDR1 MNHEY and CDR2 SVGAGI. V lost 0 bases, J lost 5 bases, and 18 bases lay in between. CDR3 length equals 17 residues. Here the CDR3 DNA reads TGTGCCAGCAGTTACTCGAGCTCTTGGGTGGGCGGAGATACGCAGTATTTT. Residues: CASSYSSSWVGGDTQYF.

In its sample, this clonotype was seen once. The chain combines TRBV6-1 with TRBJ1-5, with D unresolved. The V end lost 1 base, the J end lost 0 bases, and 16 bases lay between the germline ends. Per the germline V gene, CDR1 is MNHNS and CDR2 is SASEGT. The CDR3 contains 18 residues. For the CDR3, the DNA is TGTGCCAGCAGTGAAGAATCTGGTGGACGGAATAGCAATCAGCCCCAGCATTTT. This encodes CASSEESGGRNSNQPQHF.

This chain links TRBV13 with TRBJ2-3; 7 bases align to TRBD1. The CDR3 totals 17 residues. After removal of 0 bases from V and 0 bases from J, the junction contained 6 bases not matched to a gene. Germline-derived CDR1 and CDR2 are PRHDT and FYEKMQ (reference sequence). This CDR3 reads CASSLGTGTVSTDTQYF. CDR3 sequence (DNA): TGTGCCAGCAGCTTAGGAACCGGGACAGTTAGCACAGATACGCAGTATTTT.

As concerns this clonotype: A clone one base away is much larger, so this may be a read error. This chain uses TRBV9 with TRBJ1-1, with no clear D. CDR3 size: 13 residues. V was shortened by 0 bases and J by 4 bases, with 7 bases between the two germline ends. Germline CDR1 and CDR2: SGDLS and YYNGEE. The CDR3: CASSVEVGTEAFF. Written as DNA, the CDR3 is TGTGCCAGCAGCGTAGAGGTGGGCACTGAAGCTTTCTTT.

The J gene is TRBJ2-1, the V gene TRBV20-1, with 7 bases identical to TRBD1. The CDR3 length is 12 residues. The J segment lost 10 bases and the V segment lost 5 bases, leaving 8 bases of the junction unmatched. Germline CDR1 is DFQATT and CDR2 is SNEGSKA (reference sequence). CDR3 nucleotide sequence: TGCAGTGCTCCTGGGGCGGACAGGGAGCAGTTCTTC. This gives the protein CSAPGADREQFF.

J is TRBJ2-3 and V is TRBV5-6, with a possible D match to TRBD1 (5 bases). The CDR3 has 14 residues. Deletions cut 3 bases from V and 1 base from J, with 9 bases between. CDR1 and CDR2 (germline): SGHDT, YYEEEE. CDR3 DNA sequence: TGTGCCAGCAGCTCCATCAGGGGCACAGATACGCAGTATTTT. It translates to CASSSIRGTDTQYF. The full variable domain, completed using reference TRBV5-6 and TRBJ2-3, is DAGVTQSPTHLIKTRGQQVTLRCSPKSGHDTVSWYQQALGQGPQFIFQYYEEEERQRGNFPDRFSGHQFPNYSSELNVNALLLGDSALYLCASSSIRGTDTQYFGPGTRLTVL.

The chain has TRBV5-6 and TRBJ2-7; TRBD2 matches at 13 bases. The J segment lost 5 bases and the V segment lost 2 bases, leaving 10 bases of the junction unmatched. Germline CDR1 and CDR2: SGHDT and YYEEEE. This CDR3 is 17 amino acids long. As DNA, the CDR3 is TGTGCCAGCAGCTTCACGTCCGGGACTAGCGGGATACACGAGCAGTACTTC. Translation: CASSFTSGTSGIHEQYF.

V gene TRBV20-1 combines with J gene TRBJ1-2, with 8 bases aligning to TRBD1. This CDR3 is 14 amino acids long. The germline V gene encodes CDR1 DFQATT and CDR2 SNEGSKA (reference sequence). With 6 bases clipped from V and 4 bases from J, the junction kept 10 bases outside the gene matches. Here the CDR3 DNA reads TGCAGTGCCACCGACAGGGGTCTCATCTATGGCTACACCTTC. Protein product: CSATDRGLIYGYTF.

This clonotype was detected only a few times. V is TRBV9 and J is TRBJ2-1; D gene uncertain. Germline lookup yields CDR1 SGDLS and CDR2 YYNGEE. The CDR3 sequence is 16 residues long. The germline V and J ends were trimmed by 0 bases and 0 bases, with 10 bases remaining between them. The DNA for the CDR3 is TGTGCCAGCAGCGTAGGAGGTGGGGACTCCTACAATGAGCAGTTCTTC. Amino acid sequence: CASSVGGGDSYNEQFF.

The sample holds many counts of this clonotype. J is TRBJ2-2 and V is TRBV7-2; unclear D gene. This CDR3 is built from 14 residues. V shed 0 bases and J shed 5 bases, with 7 bases lying between them. The germline CDR1 and CDR2 sequences are SGHTA and FQGNSA. The CDR3 coding sequence is TGTGCCAGCAGCTTAGCTGTGGGGACCGGGGAGCTGTTTTTT. Translating gives CASSLAVGTGELFF.

This clonotype was counted many times. V is TRBV6-1 and J is TRBJ1-5; D perhaps matches TRBD1 (5 bases). The CDR3 contains 14 residues. Germline V gene data show CDR1 as MNHNS and CDR2 as SASEGT. Trimming removed 5 bases from V and 6 bases from J, with 14 bases in between. CDR3 in amino acids: CASSLQGSGQPQHF. Written as DNA, the CDR3 is TGTGCCAGCAGTTTGCAGGGTAGCGGTCAGCCCCAGCATTTT.

This clonotype was observed at least ten times. This chain joins TRBV30 and TRBJ1-5; D remains ambiguous. Germline V gene lookup returns CDR1 GTSNPN and CDR2 SVGIG (reference sequence). CDR3 length: 13 amino acids. The V gene lost 1 base and the J gene lost 5 bases, with 9 bases spanning the gap. CDR3 sequence reads: CAWSGDADQPQHF. The CDR3 coding sequence is TGTGCCTGGAGTGGTGATGCCGATCAGCCCCAGCATTTT.

This clonotype turned up a few times. This chain joins TRBV10-3 and TRBJ1-2, with 7 bases that match TRBD1. V lost 5 bases and J lost 5; bases outside the gene matches: 5. The CDR3 runs 13 residues. From germline, CDR1 is ENHRY and CDR2 SYGVKD. Written as DNA, the CDR3 is TGTGCCATCAGTCCGGGACAGCATTATGGCTACACCTTC. It specifies CAISPGQHYGYTF.

This clonotype was seen a few times. The chain has TRBV4-2 and TRBJ2-7; possibly TRBD1 for D (5 bases). The ends were cut back, 0 bases at V and 5 bases at J, with 5 bases in the middle. The germline V gene encodes CDR1 LGHNA and CDR2 YNFKEQ. There are 12 residues in the CDR3. As DNA, the CDR3 is TGTGCCAGCAGCCAAGAAGGGGACGAGCAGTACTTC. This encodes CASSQEGDEQYF.

This clonotype was detected a few times. The chain joins TRBV12-3 or TRBV12-4 to TRBJ2-1; TRBD2 aligns across 9 bases. The ends lost 7 bases at V and 10 bases at J; junction bases unmatched: 14. This CDR3 comprises 15 residues. In nucleotides, the CDR3 is TGTGCCAGCAACCCATGGGCGGGAGGGCCGGTCGAGCAGTTCTTC. It specifies CASNPWAGGPVEQFF.

This clonotype was counted many times. V gene TRBV30 combines with J gene TRBJ2-7; D gene unclear. CDR1 is GTSNPN and CDR2 is SVGIG in the germline V gene (reference sequence). The CDR3 extends over 11 amino acids. Trimming shortened V by 2 bases and J by 6 bases, and 8 bases separated the two germline ends. The CDR3 DNA follows: TGTGCCTGGAGTAAAATCCGCGAGCAGTACTTC. Translated: CAWSKIREQYF.

This clonotype showed up many times. The gene calls are TRBV28 and TRBJ1-1, with D possibly matching TRBD1 (5 bases). From germline, CDR1 is MDHEN and CDR2 SYDVKM. The CDR3 is 14 amino acids. The V end lost 5 bases, the J end lost 0 bases, and 10 bases lay between the germline ends. The CDR3 DNA reads TGTGCCAGCAGTCCAAGGACACTGAACACTGAAGCTTTCTTT. It is translated as CASSPRTLNTEAFF.